Listed below are T cell receptor beta chains from one sample, sequenced in a study of blood T cell repertoires in COVID-19. Generated by immunoSEQ multiplex PCR, the TCRdb table keeps only in-frame clones and is missing some. Among about 200,000 clones listed, 65% to 85% were seen once. Sequencing was done on a sample of PBMCs or T cells enriched from blood (not recorded which). The receptors derive from a man in his forties who had recovered from COVID-19. CDR3s leave out the opening cysteine and the closing phenylalanine or tryptophan. A clone size is listed for some rows: how often the clone was seen (once, few, many), or a class if it is expanded.

j_gene: TRBJ2-1
v_gene: TRBV5-1
abundance: once
CDR3aa: ASSLGTGGEQF

j_gene: TRBJ2-1
v_gene: TRBV12-3/TRBV12-4
abundance: NA
CDR3aa: ASSFERGVEQF

j_gene: TRBJ2-2
v_gene: TRBV5-8
abundance: NA
CDR3aa: ASSLRRFTNTGELF

j_gene: TRBJ1-6
v_gene: TRBV11-2
abundance: NA
CDR3aa: ASSFRRGSPLH

j_gene: TRBJ2-5
v_gene: TRBV6-5
abundance: NA
CDR3aa: ASSYLDGTEETQY

j_gene: TRBJ1-1
v_gene: TRBV30
abundance: NA
CDR3aa: AWITGQANTEAF

j_gene: TRBJ1-1
v_gene: TRBV11-2
abundance: NA
CDR3aa: ASSLDRGRTEAF

j_gene: TRBJ2-5
v_gene: TRBV30
abundance: NA
CDR3aa: AWGGQAVKTQY

j_gene: TRBJ1-6
v_gene: TRBV30
abundance: NA
CDR3aa: AWSVPGEIGNSPLH

j_gene: TRBJ2-3
v_gene: TRBV19
abundance: NA
CDR3aa: ASSISGVWTDTQY

j_gene: TRBJ1-1
v_gene: TRBV21-1
abundance: NA
CDR3aa: ASSPGETNTEAF

j_gene: TRBJ1-2
v_gene: TRBV28
abundance: NA
CDR3aa: ASSSISHRDLGYT

j_gene: TRBJ1-6
v_gene: TRBV7-6
abundance: NA
CDR3aa: ASSLQGAYSPLH

j_gene: TRBJ1-6
v_gene: TRBV18
abundance: NA
CDR3aa: ASSLGQGNSPLH

j_gene: TRBJ2-1
v_gene: TRBV13
abundance: NA
CDR3aa: ASSLGPPEVYNEQF

j_gene: TRBJ2-1
v_gene: TRBV5-1
abundance: NA
CDR3aa: ASSRNPAGSYNEQF

j_gene: TRBJ2-2
v_gene: TRBV27
abundance: NA
CDR3aa: ASTMGRNTGELF

j_gene: TRBJ2-5
v_gene: TRBV30
abundance: NA
CDR3aa: AWSGPQGIQETQY

j_gene: TRBJ1-4
v_gene: TRBV3-1/TRBV3-2
abundance: NA
CDR3aa: ASSQEGQGNEKLF

j_gene: TRBJ2-1
v_gene: TRBV7-2
abundance: NA
CDR3aa: ASTPGQGFNEQF

j_gene: TRBJ1-3
v_gene: TRBV13
abundance: NA
CDR3aa: ASSFSGNSGNTIY

j_gene: TRBJ1-2
v_gene: TRBV4-1
abundance: NA
CDR3aa: ASSRSVMTGDNYGYT

j_gene: TRBJ2-3
v_gene: TRBV10-2
abundance: NA
CDR3aa: ASSESVAGGLLTDTQY

j_gene: TRBJ1-1
v_gene: TRBV11-3
abundance: NA
CDR3aa: ASSLERGTEAF

j_gene: TRBJ1-6
v_gene: TRBV3-1/TRBV3-2
abundance: few
CDR3aa: ASSQGSATTGNSPLH

j_gene: TRBJ1-2
v_gene: TRBV2
abundance: NA
CDR3aa: ASRKDRPEGYT

j_gene: TRBJ1-1
v_gene: TRBV6-1
abundance: NA
CDR3aa: ASSEVEGTEAF

j_gene: TRBJ2-7
v_gene: TRBV5-1
abundance: NA
CDR3aa: ATPSAVPRLAGGGEQY

j_gene: TRBJ1-2
v_gene: TRBV29-1
abundance: NA
CDR3aa: SVNREGLDYGYT

j_gene: TRBJ1-4
v_gene: TRBV7-2
abundance: few
CDR3aa: ASSPESGGWTEKLF

j_gene: TRBJ1-1
v_gene: TRBV5-1
abundance: NA
CDR3aa: ASRITANTEAF

j_gene: TRBJ1-2
v_gene: TRBV5-4
abundance: once
CDR3aa: ASSLGGDGYT

j_gene: TRBJ2-5
v_gene: TRBV12-3/TRBV12-4
abundance: NA
CDR3aa: ASTPTGRETQY

j_gene: TRBJ2-7
v_gene: TRBV5-1
abundance: NA
CDR3aa: ASSLGGQGTDEQY

j_gene: TRBJ2-3
v_gene: TRBV28
abundance: once
CDR3aa: ASSSPRQGLGNTQY

j_gene: TRBJ2-7
v_gene: TRBV4-2
abundance: NA
CDR3aa: ASSQDNRDRYEQY

j_gene: TRBJ1-1
v_gene: TRBV5-1
abundance: NA
CDR3aa: ASSSRTGTSDTEAF

j_gene: TRBJ2-7
v_gene: TRBV6-6
abundance: NA
CDR3aa: ASSYSRSYEQY

j_gene: TRBJ2-4
v_gene: TRBV4-2
abundance: NA
CDR3aa: ASSQVWSILLAKNIQY

j_gene: TRBJ2-2
v_gene: TRBV4-1
abundance: NA
CDR3aa: ASSQEGQYTGELF

j_gene: TRBJ1-1
v_gene: TRBV27
abundance: NA
CDR3aa: ATSRVSGGTEAF

j_gene: TRBJ1-1
v_gene: TRBV2
abundance: NA
CDR3aa: ASSGQRMNTEAF

j_gene: TRBJ1-4
v_gene: TRBV21-1
abundance: few
CDR3aa: ASSKGREGGGATNEKLF

j_gene: TRBJ1-3
v_gene: TRBV6-1
abundance: NA
CDR3aa: ASSEDVYQGNTIY

j_gene: TRBJ1-2
v_gene: TRBV7-9
abundance: NA
CDR3aa: ASSQTGTASFLNYGYT

j_gene: TRBJ1-2
v_gene: TRBV5-1
abundance: NA
CDR3aa: ASSLSGVDGYT

j_gene: TRBJ1-5
v_gene: TRBV28
abundance: NA
CDR3aa: ASSLRQGALPRKNQPQH

j_gene: TRBJ2-7
v_gene: TRBV7-9
abundance: few
CDR3aa: ASSLDRGDEQY